This TCR beta chain was documented in a study of blood T cell repertoires in COVID-19. As for the study in general: The origin of the acute and convalescent COVID-19 samples was the United States, Italy and Spain. PBMCs, B-cell-depleted T cells, or T cells provided the cDNA or gDNA that made up the material.

Germline CDR1 reads SNHLY; CDR2 reads FYNNEI. The CDR3 consists of 13 residues. V lost 4 bases to trimming and J lost 0 bases, with 6 bases between them. Generated by immunoSEQ multiplex PCR, the TCRdb table keeps only in-frame clones and is missing some. The table lists roughly 100,000 clones, about 85% of them singletons, with 4% to 5% in the top ten. What was sequenced was peripheral blood. The genes are TRBV2 and TRBJ1-1; no firm D call. This sequence was found in a man between 45 and 60 years old with acute or convalescent COVID-19. The CDR3 coding sequence is TGTGCCAGCAGTGTACAGATGAACACTGAAGCTTTCTTT. The encoded protein is CASSVQMNTEAFF.